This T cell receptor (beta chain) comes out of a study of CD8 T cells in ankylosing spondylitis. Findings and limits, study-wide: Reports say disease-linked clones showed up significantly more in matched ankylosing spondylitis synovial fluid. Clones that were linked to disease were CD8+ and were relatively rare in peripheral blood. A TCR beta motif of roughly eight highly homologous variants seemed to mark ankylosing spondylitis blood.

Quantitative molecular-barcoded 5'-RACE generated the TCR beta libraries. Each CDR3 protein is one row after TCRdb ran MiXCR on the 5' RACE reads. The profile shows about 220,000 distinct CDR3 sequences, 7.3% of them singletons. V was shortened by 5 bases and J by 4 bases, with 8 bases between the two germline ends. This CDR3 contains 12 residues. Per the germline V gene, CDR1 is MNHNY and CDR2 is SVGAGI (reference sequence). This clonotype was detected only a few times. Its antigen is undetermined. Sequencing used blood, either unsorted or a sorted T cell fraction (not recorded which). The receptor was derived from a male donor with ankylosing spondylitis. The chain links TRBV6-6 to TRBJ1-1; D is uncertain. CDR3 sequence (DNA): TGTGCCAGCAGTCCCCTCGGCACTGAAGCTTTCTTT. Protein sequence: CASSPLGTEAFF.